This T cell receptor (beta chain) was obtained from a study of shared clonotypes between healthy human individuals. The wider study: For every donor, three CD4 naive, three CD4 memory, two CD8 naive and one CD8 memory plates were used.

V lost 4 bases, J lost 1 base, and 7 bases stayed unmatched. From germline, CDR1 is SEHNR and CDR2 FQNEAQ (reference sequence). The CDR3 loop spans 16 amino acids. In replicate PCRs of sorted subsets, roughly 190 ng DNA, some 28,000 T cell genomes, was used. Profiling relied on immunoSEQ multiplex PCR, and the TCRdb table lists in-frame clones only, not all of them. Of about 700,000 clones listed, roughly 70% are singletons. Negatively enriched CD4+ T cells were divided by CD45RA into naive and memory. This clonotype originated in a woman aged 30 to 39 in good health. The chain employs TRBV7-9 and TRBJ2-3; 8 positions agree with TRBD1. Sequencing was done on a sample of memory CD4+ T cells sorted from blood. The subset denotes: CD45RA-negative fraction. The CDR3 nucleotides are TGTGCCAGCAGCTGGACAGGGAGTACTGGCACAGATACGCAGTATTTT. Translating it yields CASSWTGSTGTDTQYF.